This T cell receptor (beta chain) appears in the sequencing data of a study of CD8 T cells in Susac syndrome. Random hexamers primed reverse transcription of roughly 0.5 to 1 ug RNA. TCRdb independently ran MiXCR on the immunoSEQ multiplex PCR reads; one entry per CDR3 protein. The table has roughly 180,000 distinct CDR3 sequences, more than 90% seen once; the top ten hold 0.11% to 0.15%. The sequence was obtained from a human donor in good health. The sequenced material came from CD4+ T cells from PBMCs.

In nucleotides, the CDR3 is TGCAGTTCTTATACCCCAGATACGCAGTATTTT. This translates into CSSYTPDTQYF. V gene TRBV20-1 combines with J gene TRBJ2-3; no clear D gene. With 8 bases removed from V and 4 bases from J, the gap between germline ends came to 10 bases. The CDR3 extends over 11 amino acids. Germline V CDR1 and CDR2: DFQATT, SNEGSKA (reference sequence).